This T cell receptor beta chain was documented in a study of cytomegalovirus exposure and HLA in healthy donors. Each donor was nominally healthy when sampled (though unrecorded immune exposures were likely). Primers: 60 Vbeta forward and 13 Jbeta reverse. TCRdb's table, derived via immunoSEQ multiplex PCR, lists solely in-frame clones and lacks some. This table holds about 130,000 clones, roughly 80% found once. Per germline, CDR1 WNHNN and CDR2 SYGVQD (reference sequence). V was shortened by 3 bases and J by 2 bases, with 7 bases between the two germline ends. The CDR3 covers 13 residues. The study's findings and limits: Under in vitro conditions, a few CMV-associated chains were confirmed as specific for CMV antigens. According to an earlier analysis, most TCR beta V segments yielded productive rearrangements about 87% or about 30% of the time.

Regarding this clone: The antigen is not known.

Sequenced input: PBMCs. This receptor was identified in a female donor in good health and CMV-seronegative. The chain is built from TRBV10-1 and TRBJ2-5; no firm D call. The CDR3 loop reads CASSDPNQETQYF. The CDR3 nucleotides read TGCGCCAGCAGTGACCCAAATCAAGAGACCCAGTACTTC.